The 8 T cell receptor beta chains below were found in one sample sequenced in a study of early T cells in non-severe SARS-CoV-2 infection. TCRdb reanalysed the 5' RACE reads using MiXCR and keeps one entry per CDR3 protein. Seen here are tens of thousands of distinct CDR3 sequences, roughly 5.4% observed once, and the top ten hold 6% to 7%. The material was whole blood, obtained at baseline. Source of these receptors: an adult who was a healthcare worker with PCR-confirmed SARS-CoV-2 infection or an uninfected control (not recorded which).

Turning to this clonotype: Possible read error: a much larger clone is one base away. The chain couples TRBV5-1 to TRBJ1-1; 7 nucleotides line up with TRBD1. CDR3 length: 15 amino acids. Germline loops: CDR1 SGHRS, CDR2 YFSETQ. For the CDR3, the DNA is TGCACCAGCAGCTTGGGACAGACTGGGAACACTGAAGCTTTCTTT. Protein: CTSSLGQTGNTEAFF.

This clonotype came up a few times. The chain has TRBV7-2 and TRBJ2-2, with D maybe TRBD2 (7 bases). This CDR3 contains 16 residues. The V end was cut by 9 bases, the J end by 4 bases, with 21 bases between. Germline V gene sequence: CDR1 SGHTA, CDR2 FQGNSA. The CDR3 DNA reads as TGTGCCAGGAGGTGGATGGGGGGCGGGAGCACCGGGGAGCTGTTTTTT. This codes for CARRWMGGGSTGELFF.

This clonotype was detected ten times or more. The chain is built from TRBV29-1 and TRBJ2-1, with 8 positions matching TRBD2. Trimming cost V 4 bases and J 5 bases; bases outside gene matches: 16. CDR3 length equals 17 residues. Germline CDR1 SQVTM, CDR2 ANQGSEA. The CDR3 protein is CSVVLWAGGRVHNEQFF. CDR3 DNA sequence: TGCAGCGTTGTGTTGTGGGCGGGAGGTCGAGTTCACAATGAGCAGTTCTTC.

This clonotype has at least ten counts. The CDR3 bases are TGTGCCACTCAAAGCGGGAGATCCTACAATGAGCAGTTCTTC. Its protein is CATQSGRSYNEQFF. The rearrangement links TRBV19 to TRBJ2-1; 8 positions agree with TRBD2. The CDR3 covers 14 residues. The trim removed 10 bases at V and 1 base at J, leaving 6 bases unmatched. Germline CDR1 is LNHDA and CDR2 is SQIVND (reference sequence).

This clonotype was detected many times. The junction departs from the called germline gene at one end, perhaps through a read error. The chain combines TRBV20-1 with TRBJ1-4; no firm D call. The germline V gene encodes CDR1 DFQATT and CDR2 SNEGSKA (reference sequence). This CDR3 spans 14 amino acids. CDR3: CSARDRGVGEKLFF. In DNA form, the CDR3 reads TGCAGTGCCAGAGACCGCGGGGTTGGTGAAAAACTGTTTTTT.

The chain uses TRBV6-1 and TRBJ2-6, with no clear D. Germline CDR1 is MNHNS and CDR2 is SASEGT. This CDR3 contains 16 residues. V was clipped by 2 bases and J by 0 bases, with 8 bases between them. The CDR3 loop is CASSENHFSGANVLTF. For the CDR3, the DNA is TGTGCCAGCAGTGAAAACCATTTCTCTGGGGCCAACGTCCTGACTTTC.

This clonotype was seen a few times. The chain combines TRBV11-2 with TRBJ2-5, with unresolved D. V lost 4 bases to trimming and J lost 4 bases, with 16 bases between them. Germline V CDR1 and CDR2: SGHAT, FQNNGV. This CDR3 contains 15 residues. CDR3 region: CASSSRTDPGETQYF. For the CDR3, the DNA is TGTGCCAGCAGCTCCAGGACGGACCCCGGAGAGACCCAGTACTTC.

This clonotype was observed many times. This chain connects TRBV30 to TRBJ2-3; D uncertain. The germline V and J ends were trimmed by 2 bases and 7 bases, with 19 bases remaining between them. Germline CDR1 GTSNPN, CDR2 SVGIG (reference sequence). CDR3 length: 15 residues. CDR3 coding DNA: TGTGCCTGGAGTAAGCTGAAGTGGGCCACCCATACGCAGTATTTT. This translates into CAWSKLKWATHTQYF.